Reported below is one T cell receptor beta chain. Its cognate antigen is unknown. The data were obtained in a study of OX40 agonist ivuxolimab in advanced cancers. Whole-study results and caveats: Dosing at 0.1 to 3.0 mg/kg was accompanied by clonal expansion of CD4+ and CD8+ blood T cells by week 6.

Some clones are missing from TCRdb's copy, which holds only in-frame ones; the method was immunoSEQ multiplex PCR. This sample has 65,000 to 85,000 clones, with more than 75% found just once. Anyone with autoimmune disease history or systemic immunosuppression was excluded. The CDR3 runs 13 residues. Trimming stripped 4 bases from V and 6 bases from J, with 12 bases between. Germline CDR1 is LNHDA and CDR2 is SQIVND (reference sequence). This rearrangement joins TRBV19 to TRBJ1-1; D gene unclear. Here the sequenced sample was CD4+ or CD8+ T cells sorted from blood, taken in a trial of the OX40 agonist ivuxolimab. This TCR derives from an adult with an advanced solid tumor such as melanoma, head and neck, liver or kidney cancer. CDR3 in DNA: TGTGCCAGTAGTACCAGAGGGTTCCCTGAAGCTTTCTTT. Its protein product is CASSTRGFPEAFF.